The clone carrying this T cell receptor (beta chain) was seen only a few times. The trim removed 7 bases at V and 6 bases at J, leaving 3 bases unmatched. From germline, CDR1 is DFQATT and CDR2 SNEGSKA (reference sequence). This CDR3 is built from 11 residues. This sample was included in a study of regulatory T cells in long-lasting Graves disease. Arm-PCR of CDR3 regions with iRepertoire HTBI primers generated TCR beta libraries. Methods used by the authors: Sample data revealed approximately 56 TRBV and over eleven TRBJ segments. MiXCR, run by TCRdb on the multiplex PCR reads, gives a single entry per CDR3 protein. These V and J calls originate from TCRdb's pipeline instead of the authors' own analysis. The sample yields hundreds of thousands of distinct CDR3 sequences, 16% seen once. Time point here: newly diagnosed GD, antithyroid drugs for less than 3 months. PBMC-extracted RNA yielded the TCR library.

The data also belong to a second study, concerning T cells in Graves' hyperthyroidism and ophthalmopathy.

The origin of this receptor is a woman in her thirties with Graves disease. This sample comprised peripheral blood mononuclear cells (PBMCs), obtained at new diagnosis, from a patient treated with antithyroid drugs. The chain combines TRBV20-1 with TRBJ2-1, with 7 bases aligning to TRBD2. The CDR3 sequence is CSEASGNEQFF. DNA of the CDR3: TGCAGTGAGGCTAGCGGCAATGAGCAGTTCTTC.